Listed below are T cell receptor beta chains from one sample, sequenced in a study of blood T cell repertoires in COVID-19. The table came from immunoSEQ multiplex PCR; TCRdb's copy has only in-frame clones and leaves some out. The sample contains approximately 300,000 clones, around 90% of which appear only once. Sample: peripheral blood. The origin of the receptors is a woman in her twenties or thirties with COVID-19, enrolled during active disease. Both conserved end residues are part of each CDR3. The D gene is left open where the match is weak. Clone size appears in some rows only: once, few, many, or a class for an expanded clone.

v_call,clone_size,d_call,j_call,cdr3_nt,cdr3_aa
TRBV19,.,.,TRBJ1-2,TGTGCCAGTAGTATGGCCGGGACACTCAACTATGGCTACACCTTC,CASSMAGTLNYGYTF
TRBV10-3,.,.,TRBJ1-2,TGTGCCATCAGTGAGTCGACAGCCACCCCAGGCTACACCTTC,CAISESTATPGYTF
TRBV18,.,TRBD1,TRBJ2-3,TGTGCCAGCTCGCTGGACAGGGGGCGTGATACGCAGTATTTT,CASSLDRGRDTQYF
TRBV29-1,.,.,TRBJ1-1,TGCAGCGTGGGAAAAGGGGCCGCTGAAGCTTTCTTT,CSVGKGAAEAFF
TRBV9,.,TRBD2,TRBJ2-7,TGTGCCAGCAGCCCCCGGGCTAGCGGGAGCTCCTACGAGCAGTACTTC,CASSPRASGSSYEQYF
TRBV5-8,.,TRBD1,TRBJ1-6,TGTGCCAGCTGCCCAGTACCGACAGGGGGGAGGAATTCACCCCTCCACTTT,CASCPVPTGGRNSPLHF
TRBV3-1/TRBV3-2,.,TRBD1,TRBJ1-6,TGTGCCAGCAGCCAGGGACAGGGTTATAGTTCACCCCTCCACTTT,CASSQGQGYSSPLHF
TRBV23-1,.,TRBD1,TRBJ1-1,TGCGCCAGCAGGGAACCGGGACAGGGGATTTGGGACACTGAAGCTTTCTTT,CASREPGQGIWDTEAFF
TRBV7-9,once,.,TRBJ1-4,TGTGCCAGCAGCGAAGGAATACGCGGGGAAAAACTGTTTTTT,CASSEGIRGEKLFF
TRBV2,.,.,TRBJ2-5,TGTGCCAGCAGAGCAGGGGTGATTAGAGAGACCCAGTACTTC,CASRAGVIRETQYF
TRBV19,.,TRBD1,TRBJ2-2,TGTGCCAGTACACGGGACAGCAACACCGGGGAGCTGTTTTTT,CASTRDSNTGELFF
TRBV7-2,.,.,TRBJ2-7,TGTGCCAGCAGATTCCGACAGGCCCCACTCTACGAGCAGTACTTC,CASRFRQAPLYEQYF
TRBV7-2,once,TRBD2,TRBJ2-3,TGTGCCAGCAGCACGACTAGCGGGAGTAGTATAGATACGCAGTATTTT,CASSTTSGSSIDTQYF
TRBV28,.,TRBD2,TRBJ2-7,TGTGCCAGCAGTCCCTCGGAGGCGGGGGGCTACGAGCAGTACTTC,CASSPSEAGGYEQYF
TRBV28,.,TRBD2,TRBJ2-7,TGTGCCAGCAGTTCCCTCCTAGCGGGGGACCCCTACGAGCAGTACTTC,CASSSLLAGDPYEQYF
TRBV28,.,.,TRBJ2-5,TGTGCCAGCAGTTTAGGGGCCACGTACCAAGAGACCCAGTACTTC,CASSLGATYQETQYF
TRBV28,.,.,TRBJ2-1,TGTGCCAGCAGTTTATGGGGCATGGGTGGAGGGGAGTGGGATGAGCAGTTCTTC,CASSLWGMGGGEWDEQFF
TRBV27,.,.,TRBJ1-2,TGTGCCAGCAGTTTACTGGGGGGGTACTATGGCTACACCTTC,CASSLLGGYYGYTF
TRBV28,.,.,TRBJ2-2,TGTGCCAGCAGTTCATATAGCGCCGGGGAGCTGTTTTTT,CASSSYSAGELFF
TRBV6-1,once,TRBD1,TRBJ1-1,TGTGCCAGCAGTGGAGCGGGACAGGGGACCACTGAAGCTTTCTTT,CASSGAGQGTTEAFF
TRBV3-1/TRBV3-2,.,.,TRBJ1-3,TGTGCCAGCAGCTACAGGGTTGACACCATATATTTT,CASSYRVDTIYF
TRBV19,.,TRBD2,TRBJ2-7,TGTGCCAGTAGTATCACTAGCGGGAGCTCCTACGAGCAGTACTTC,CASSITSGSSYEQYF
TRBV5-1,.,.,TRBJ2-5,TGCGCCAGCAGCCTGACAGACCAAGAGACCCAGTACTTC,CASSLTDQETQYF
TRBV11-3,.,.,TRBJ2-5,TGTGCCAGCAGCCTAGACTCAGGGCCAGGACAAGAGACCCAGTACTTC,CASSLDSGPGQETQYF
TRBV5-1,.,TRBD2,TRBJ2-1,TGCGCCAGCAGCTTGACTAGCGGCTACAATGAGCAGTTCTTC,CASSLTSGYNEQFF
TRBV25-1,.,TRBD1,TRBJ2-2,TGTGCCAGCAGACCGACAGGGGCGAACACCGGGGAGCTGTTTTTT,CASRPTGANTGELFF
TRBV18,.,TRBD2,TRBJ2-3,TGTGCCAGCTCACCACTGAGAGCGGGAGGAGGAGGAACAGATACGCAGTATTTT,CASSPLRAGGGGTDTQYF
TRBV20-1,.,.,TRBJ1-6,TGCAGTGCTAGTAGGCGGGGTCTTTATAATTCACCCCTCCACTTT,CSASRRGLYNSPLHF
TRBV15,.,TRBD1,TRBJ2-2,TGTGCCTCAGGGGGCAGGGCGAACACCGGGGAGCTGTTTTTT,CASGGRANTGELFF